The 28 T cell receptor beta chains below were found in one sample sequenced in a study of human T cells and chemical hapten exposure (dated by TCRdb to about 2021). Interpreted using the paper, the time point label stands for: pre-sensitization, week 0. What the treatment or condition label conveys for this sample: therapeutic diphenylcyclopropenone sensitization with weekly scalp DPC. Libraries were built with RACE. Data came from a NextSeq 500. Through fastp at Q25 and MiXCR, TCRdb rebuilt clones from the public reads, retaining in-frame beta chains. Each entry is one CDR3 protein sequence, shown with its most common DNA and genes. The sample contains around 42,000 distinct CDR3 sequences, roughly 12% of them found a single time. Clones ranked in the top ten supply approximately 5.3% of the sample. The sequenced sample was whole blood, obtained in connection with sensitization to the hapten diphenylcyclopropenone (DPC). The source is a woman in her twenties or thirties with alopecia areata. Some clones in this sample may be carry-over from other donors' samples.

This clonotype showed up just a few times. V and J are TRBV29-1 and TRBJ2-3; D remains ambiguous. The V gene's germline CDR1 is SQVTM and CDR2 ANQGSEA. There are 13 residues in the CDR3. V lost 6 bases and J lost 3, with 13 bases in between. The CDR3 DNA reads TGCAGCGTGGAGAGTCCCGGGACAGATACGCAGTATTTT. Translating it yields CSVESPGTDTQYF.

Ten or more counts support this clonotype. The CDR3 protein is CASSPPGAGGPYNEQFF. CDR3 nucleotides: TGTGCCAGCAGCCCCCCCGGGGCGGGAGGTCCCTACAATGAGCAGTTCTTC. The V call is TRBV6-2 or TRBV6-3, the J call TRBJ2-1, with TRBD2 matching over 8 bases. J was trimmed by 2 bases and V by 6 bases; bases with no gene match: 12. The CDR3 length is 17 residues. The germline CDR1 and CDR2 sequences are MNHEY and SVGEGT.

This clonotype came up many times. The chain carries TRBV18 and TRBJ1-1; tentative D call: TRBD1 (5 bases). CDR3 length: 16 amino acids. Germline CDR1 reads KGHSH; CDR2 reads LQKENI. Trimming stripped 4 bases from V and 6 bases from J, with 21 bases between. The CDR3 reads CASSRYPQQGRAEAFF. CDR3 coding DNA: TGTGCCAGCTCACGATACCCCCAGCAGGGTAGAGCTGAAGCTTTCTTT.

The rearrangement joins TRBV7-8 to TRBJ2-1; 12 nucleotides match TRBD2. CDR3 size: 15 residues. Germline V CDR1 and CDR2: SGHVS, FQNEAQ. J gave up 8 bases and V 5 bases, and 7 bases lay outside the gene matches. CDR3 sequence: CASSATSGSFDEQFF. For the CDR3, the DNA is TGTGCCAGCAGCGCGACTAGCGGGAGTTTCGATGAGCAGTTCTTC.

There are a few counts of this clonotype. The genes are TRBV7-3 and TRBJ2-3; 14 bases are a match to TRBD2. The germline V gene has CDR1 SGHTA and CDR2 FQGTGA. V gave up 5 bases and J gave up 5 bases; unmatched junction bases: 9. CDR3 length equals 17 residues. This CDR3 reads CASSPRGTSGSRDTQYF. CDR3 sequence (DNA): TGTGCCAGCAGCCCACGAGGGACTAGCGGGAGTAGAGATACGCAGTATTTT.

This chain uses TRBV6-6 with TRBJ2-2; 14 nucleotides agree with TRBD2. CDR3 length equals 17 residues. V lost 10 bases to trimming and J lost 1 base; unmatched junction nucleotides: 8. CDR1 is MNHNY and CDR2 is SVGAGI in the germline V gene (reference sequence). The CDR3 is CAIERGTSGRNTGELFF. The CDR3 DNA follows: TGTGCCATCGAAAGGGGGACTAGCGGGAGGAACACCGGGGAGCTGTTTTTT.

This clonotype appeared many times. This chain links TRBV4-2 with TRBJ1-5, with 7 bases that match TRBD1. The CDR3 totals 17 residues. With V trimmed by 4 bases and J by 2 bases, 11 bases remained unmatched. The V gene's germline CDR1 is LGHNA and CDR2 YNFKEQ. CDR3 DNA: TGTGCCAGCAGCCGAAAGCGGAGGGGGCTAGGCAATCAGCCCCAGCATTTT. Amino acid sequence: CASSRKRRGLGNQPQHF.

V and J are TRBV18 and TRBJ2-7; 10 bases are shared with TRBD1. The germline CDR1 and CDR2 sequences are KGHSH and LQKENI. CDR3 size: 15 residues. With 4 bases clipped from V and 6 bases from J, the junction kept 9 bases outside the gene matches. The CDR3 DNA sequence: TGTGCCAGCTCACTTTATGACAGGGGGCTAGGCGAGCAGTACTTC. Protein: CASSLYDRGLGEQYF.

This clonotype was seen a handful of times. The chain uses TRBV6-5 and TRBJ2-2; a weak D match, TRBD2 (6 bases). Trimming cost V 3 bases and J 5 bases, with 10 bases left between them. This CDR3 spans 14 amino acids. CDR1 and CDR2 (germline): MNHEY, SVGAGI. The CDR3 loop is CASSYDSGTGELFF. CDR3 in DNA: TGTGCCAGCAGTTATGACAGCGGGACCGGGGAGCTGTTTTTT.

This chain joins TRBV14 and TRBJ2-7; 7 nucleotides match TRBD2. Losses at the gene ends were 4 bases for V and 2 bases for J; bases not matched to a gene: 5. Germline assignment: CDR1 SGHDN and CDR2 FVKESK. This CDR3 comprises 14 residues. The CDR3 nucleotides are TGTGCCAGCAGCCTTCGTCGGGGGGCCTACGAGCAGTACTTC. The encoded protein is CASSLRRGAYEQYF.

This clonotype was seen a handful of times. This sequence joins TRBV28 and TRBJ1-1; D gene unclear. V dropped 5 bases and J dropped 9 bases, with 13 bases sitting between them. Germline CDR1 is MDHEN and CDR2 is SYDVKM. This CDR3 region has 12 residues. The CDR3 is CASSTRELKAFF. In DNA form, the CDR3 reads TGTGCCAGCAGTACCCGTGAGCTTAAAGCTTTCTTT.

This clonotype was counted a few times. The rearrangement uses TRBV19 and TRBJ1-1; D not resolved. CDR1 is LNHDA, CDR2 SQIVND, per germline (reference sequence). The germline V and J ends were trimmed by 2 bases and 7 bases, with 14 bases remaining between them. This CDR3 has 14 residues. CDR3 protein: CASSIRQQNLEAFF. The CDR3 bases are TGTGCCAGTAGTATAAGGCAACAGAATCTTGAAGCTTTCTTT.

This clonotype was picked up many times. This chain links TRBV5-4 with TRBJ2-1; D is possibly TRBD1 (6 bases). This CDR3 region has 15 residues. Germline CDR1 reads SGHNT; CDR2 reads YYREEE (reference sequence). The V end lost 3 bases, the J end lost 8 bases, and 18 bases lay between the germline ends. In nucleotides, the CDR3 is TGTGCCAGCAGCTCAAGAGACAGGTTCTGGTATGAGCAGTTCTTC. Translating gives CASSSRDRFWYEQFF.

V and J are TRBV20-1 and TRBJ2-7; possibly TRBD2 for D (5 bases). Trimming removed 0 bases at V and 7 bases at J, with 7 bases between. The CDR3 is 11 amino acids. CDR1 and CDR2 (germline): DFQATT, SNEGSKA (reference sequence). The CDR3 DNA reads TGCAGTGCTAGAGATGGGAGAGAGCAGTACTTC. Protein product: CSARDGREQYF.

J is TRBJ2-7 and V is TRBV20-1; 16 bases agree with TRBD2. The CDR3 spans 17 residues. CDR1 and CDR2 from the germline V gene are DFQATT and SNEGSKA (reference sequence). Unmatched junction bases numbered 14, after V lost 6 bases and J lost 6 bases. The CDR3 sequence is CSAPGLAGGPKGSEQYF. The DNA for the CDR3 is TGCAGTGCCCCGGGACTAGCGGGAGGGCCCAAGGGGTCCGAGCAGTACTTC.

The table lists this clonotype with a few counts. V gene TRBV7-6 combines with J gene TRBJ2-1; unclear D gene. The germline V gene has CDR1 SGHVS and CDR2 FNYEAQ. The CDR3 covers 13 residues. Deletions cut 4 bases from V and 8 bases from J, with 12 bases between. CDR3 region: CASSSWAPDEQFF. The CDR3 DNA is TGTGCCAGCAGCTCATGGGCTCCCGATGAGCAGTTCTTC.

V usage is TRBV7-9 and J usage is TRBJ2-6, with 7 bases matching TRBD1. Germline assignment: CDR1 SEHNR and CDR2 FQNEAQ (reference sequence). The CDR3 is 15 residues long. The J segment lost 2 bases and the V segment lost 3 bases, leaving 1 base of the junction unmatched. CDR3 protein: CASSFDRAGANVLTF. In nucleotides, the CDR3 is TGTGCCAGCAGCTTCGACAGGGCTGGGGCCAACGTCCTGACTTTC.

This clonotype was seen ten or more times. The V and J genes are TRBV7-9 and TRBJ2-3; the match to TRBD2 covers 9 bases. V dropped 0 bases and J dropped 2; count of bases not matched to a gene: 6. Germline values: CDR1 SEHNR, CDR2 FQNEAQ (reference sequence). The CDR3 is 17 residues long. CDR3 sequence reads: CASSLATSGEFTDTQYF. In DNA form, the CDR3 reads TGTGCCAGCAGCTTAGCGACTAGCGGAGAATTCACAGATACGCAGTATTTT.

V usage is TRBV11-2 and J usage is TRBJ1-1; 8 nucleotides match TRBD1. This CDR3 is built from 14 residues. Unmatched junction bases numbered 6, after V lost 4 bases and J lost 5 bases. The germline CDR1 and CDR2 sequences are SGHAT and FQNNGV. CDR3: CASSSYTGGTEAFF. The CDR3 nucleotides are TGTGCCAGCAGCTCTTATACAGGGGGTACTGAAGCTTTCTTT.

CDR3 in amino acids: CASVHSPGDTEAFF. For the CDR3, the DNA is TGTGCCAGCGTCCACTCCCCCGGGGACACTGAAGCTTTCTTT. The V call is TRBV6-2 or TRBV6-3, the J call TRBJ1-1; D ambiguous. The CDR3 is made up of 14 amino acids. V was pared by 8 bases and J by 3 bases, with 16 bases between. Germline V CDR1 and CDR2: MNHEY, SVGEGT.

Only a few counts were recorded for this clonotype. The chain uses TRBV6-2 or TRBV6-3 and TRBJ2-2, with D hard to call. CDR3 length equals 11 residues. With 3 bases removed from V and 7 bases from J, the gap between germline ends came to 3 bases. Germline CDR1 is MNHEY and CDR2 is SVGEGT. CDR3 nucleotide sequence: TGTGCCAGCAGTTATCACGGGGAGCTGTTTTTT. As protein: CASSYHGELFF.

This clonotype was picked up a small number of times. J is TRBJ2-7 and V is TRBV14, with a weak D call TRBD2 (6 bases). There are 13 residues in the CDR3. Deletions cut 2 bases from V and 3 bases from J, with 8 bases between. Germline-derived CDR1 and CDR2 are SGHDN and FVKESK. In DNA, the CDR3 is TGTGCCAGCAGCCAAACGGAGGGCTACGAGCAGTACTTC. This gives the protein CASSQTEGYEQYF.

There are a few counts of this clonotype. The genes are TRBV30 and TRBJ2-3, with 8 bases that match TRBD2. V was pared by 4 bases and J by 5 bases, with 17 bases of the junction left unmatched. The germline CDR1 and CDR2 sequences are GTSNPN and SVGIG (reference sequence). CDR3 length: 17 residues. In DNA form, the CDR3 reads TGTGCCTGGAAAATCCCGGGAGGATTTCGGGAGGGAGATACGCAGTATTTT. Protein: CAWKIPGGFREGDTQYF.

In this sample, this clonotype turned up many times. V usage is TRBV10-3 and J usage is TRBJ2-1, with 8 bases matching TRBD2. Per germline, CDR1 ENHRY and CDR2 SYGVKD. The CDR3 is 15 residues long. J gave up 10 bases and V 3 bases, and 11 bases lay outside the gene matches. In DNA, the CDR3 is TGTGCCATCAGTGAAGGTATCGGGAGGGAAAACGAGCAGTTCTTC. Amino acids: CAISEGIGRENEQFF.

This clonotype was picked up many times. The genes are TRBV25-1 and TRBJ2-5; 8 bases map to TRBD1. The CDR3 has 14 amino acids. Germline CDR1 and CDR2: MGHDK and SYGVNS. Trimming removed 4 bases from V and 5 bases from J; junction bases left unmatched: 6. The CDR3 loop is CASSAETGVETQYF. The DNA for the CDR3 is TGTGCCAGCAGTGCCGAGACAGGGGTCGAGACCCAGTACTTC.

The rearrangement uses TRBV3-1 and TRBJ2-7, with 9 bases that match TRBD1. CDR3 length equals 14 residues. Losses at the gene ends were 4 bases for V and 8 bases for J; bases not matched to a gene: 9. Germline V gives CDR1 LGHDT, CDR2 YNNKEL (reference sequence). The CDR3 region has the DNA TGTGCCAGCAGCCCACAGGGGGCATTGAACAAGCAGTACTTC. This translates into CASSPQGALNKQYF.

This clonotype was recorded at least ten times. The chain joins TRBV6-2 or TRBV6-3 to TRBJ1-5; D possibly corresponds to TRBD1 (5 bases). The CDR3 length is 13 residues. V was pared by 6 bases and J by 2 bases, with 8 bases between. The V gene's germline CDR1 is MNHEY and CDR2 SVGEGT. In nucleotides, the CDR3 is TGTGCCAGCAGACGGGACGGCAATCAGCCCCAGCATTTT. This translates into CASRRDGNQPQHF.

This clonotype has a handful of counts. V is TRBV12-3 or TRBV12-4 and J is TRBJ1-2, with D possibly matching TRBD1 (6 bases). V lost 3 bases, J lost 6 bases, and 17 bases lay in between. The CDR3 contains 15 residues. This CDR3 is CASSFGPTGRHGYTF. The CDR3 region has the DNA TGTGCCAGCAGTTTTGGCCCAACAGGGCGTCATGGCTACACCTTC.